A selection of T cell receptor beta chains follows, all from one sample in a study of Graves' ophthalmopathy and Graves' hyperthyroidism. One entry per CDR3 protein, called by TCRdb with MiXCR from the multiplex PCR reads. The table includes about 740,000 distinct CDR3 sequences, 40% detected once. Sample: peripheral blood. The receptors here all came from an adult man with Graves' ophthalmopathy. The CDR3 runs from the conserved cysteine through the conserved F or W.

J gene	V gene	CDR3 protein
TRBJ2-7	TRBV20-1	CSARGRLADAYEQYF
TRBJ2-5	TRBV4-1	CASSQVGRRQETQYF
TRBJ2-5	TRBV20-1	CSARAPGLEETQYF
TRBJ1-1	TRBV25-1	CASTPVHLNTEAFF
TRBJ1-4	TRBV2	CAITRDRGEKLFF
TRBJ2-5	TRBV20-1	CSAPWDSGAETQYF
TRBJ2-6	TRBV7-2	CASSLGAADGANVLTF
TRBJ1-4	TRBV10-3	CAGNRGRGEKLFF
TRBJ2-7	TRBV20-1	CSARGALSGAYIEQYF
TRBJ2-7	TRBV7-9	CASSLSGINYEQYF
TRBJ2-7	TRBV4-1	CASSQGQGEQYF
TRBJ1-1	TRBV10-3	CASRRDGRNTEAFF
TRBJ2-2	TRBV7-9	CASSLRGTGELFF
TRBJ2-6	TRBV10-3	CASRRTLRPSGANVLTF
TRBJ1-5	TRBV24-1	CATSDPGTPYQPQHF
TRBJ2-6	TRBV24-1	CATSDPGTSGANVLTF
TRBJ2-7	TRBV7-8	CASSLVLAGGPRQCF